Shown below are 30 T cell receptor beta chains from a single sample sequenced in a study of Ad26.COV2.S vaccination and SARS-CoV-2 variants. The protocol was immunoSEQ multiplex PCR, while the TCRdb copy is restricted to in-frame clones and leaves out a portion. The table lists approximately 420,000 clones, more than 85% of them singletons. Treatment defined: some 20 received Ad26.COV2.S at low or high dose, single or two shots; about five received placebo; per-sample allocation not given. Specimens were obtained on day 63 following the first vaccine or placebo injection. Material: peripheral blood, obtained in a trial of Ad26.COV2.S vaccine versus placebo. The receptors were sampled from a person aged 18-65 years who received the Ad26.COV2.S COVID-19 vaccine or a placebo.

The V gene is TRBV4-1, the J gene TRBJ1-1, with a weak D call TRBD1 (5 bases). Germline values: CDR1 MGHRA, CDR2 YSYEKL. There are 11 residues in the CDR3. V was trimmed by 2 bases and J by 8 bases, leaving 6 bases between them. The CDR3 coding sequence is TGCGCCAGCAGCCAATGGGGGGAAGCTTTCTTT. As protein: CASSQWGEAFF.

This rearrangement joins TRBV11-3 to TRBJ1-1, with D perhaps TRBD1 (5 bases). This CDR3 has 14 residues. V shed 3 bases and J shed 0 bases, with 8 bases lying between them. In germline, CDR1 is SGHNT, CDR2 YENEEA. The CDR3 DNA sequence: TGTGCCAGCAGCTTTCGGGGGGTGAACACTGAAGCTTTCTTT. Translating gives CASSFRGVNTEAFF.

The rearrangement links TRBV29-1 to TRBJ1-3, with D possibly matching TRBD1 (5 bases). The CDR3 is 15 residues long. Germline V gene data show CDR1 as SQVTM and CDR2 as ANQGSEA. The V and J ends lost 6 bases and 0 bases respectively, with 15 bases between them. CDR3 DNA: TGCAGCGTCGGGGGGGAGGGTTTCTCTGGAAACACCATATATTTT. Its translation: CSVGGEGFSGNTIYF.

Concerning this clone itself: Since a much larger clone is just one base distant, this may be a read error. V and J are TRBV5-6 and TRBJ1-5, with 8 bases that match TRBD1. The germline V gene has CDR1 SGHDT and CDR2 YYEEEE. The trim removed 2 bases at V and 5 bases at J, leaving 0 bases unmatched. The CDR3 loop spans 13 amino acids. In nucleotides, the CDR3 is TGTGCCAGCAGCTTACAGGGGGATCAGCCCCAGCATTTT. Translated: CASSLQGDQPQHF.

The genes are TRBV4-3 and TRBJ2-7; a possible D gene is TRBD1 (5 bases). Between the trimmed V and J ends, which lost 3 bases and 4 bases, there was a span of 10 bases. Germline assignment: CDR1 LGHNA and CDR2 YSLEER. The CDR3 consists of 13 residues. In DNA, the CDR3 is TGCGCCAGCAGCCATGCCAGGGAATACGAGCAGTACTTC. Its translation is CASSHAREYEQYF.

This rearrangement joins TRBV12-3 or TRBV12-4 to TRBJ2-2; D not resolved. V lost 1 base to trimming and J lost 6 bases, with 6 bases between them. This CDR3 spans 13 amino acids. The CDR3 coding sequence is TGTGCCAGCAGTTTAGTCCGGCCCGGGGAGCTGTTTTTT. Protein: CASSLVRPGELFF.

This clone was recorded only once. This chain connects TRBV5-1 to TRBJ1-2, with 7 bases identical to TRBD1. Unmatched junction bases numbered 5, after V lost 3 bases and J lost 0 bases. Germline CDR1 and CDR2: SGHRS and YFSETQ. The CDR3 totals 15 residues. The CDR3 is CASSYNRGANYGYTF. In nucleotides, the CDR3 is TGCGCCAGCAGCTATAACAGGGGCGCTAACTATGGCTACACCTTC.

The V and J genes are TRBV6-5 and TRBJ1-5; 7 bases fit TRBD1. V trimming: 6 bases; J trimming: 10 bases; junction bases outside the gene matches: 6. CDR3 length: 12 amino acids. CDR1 MNHEY and CDR2 SVGAGI come from the germline V gene. CDR3: CASRTPGGPQHF. The CDR3 bases are TGTGCCAGCAGAACCCCAGGGGGACCCCAGCATTTT.

V and J are TRBV7-2 and TRBJ1-2; weak D call: TRBD1 (5 bases). Trimming removed 2 bases at V and 8 bases at J, with 12 bases between. The CDR3 loop spans 13 amino acids. CDR1 and CDR2 from the germline V gene are SGHTA and FQGNSA. The CDR3 here is CASSLSREDGYTF. CDR3 coding DNA: TGTGCCAGCAGCTTAAGCAGGGAGGACGGCTACACCTTC. The full variable domain, with the rest looked up from reference TRBV7-2 and TRBJ1-2, is GAGVSQSPSNKVTEKGKDVELRCDPISGHTALYWYRQSLGQGLEFLIYFQGNSAPDKSGLPSDRFSAERTGGSVSTLTIQRTQQEDSAVYLCASSLSREDGYTFGSGTRLTVV.

J is TRBJ2-7 and V is TRBV7-6; 9 positions agree with TRBD1. The CDR3 runs to 14 residues. Trimming at V came to 5 bases and at J to 2 bases, leaving 4 bases not matched to a gene. CDR1 is SGHVS, CDR2 FNYEAQ, per germline. The CDR3 region has the DNA TGTGCCAGCAGCCGGGGACAGGGCGCCTACGAGCAGTACTTC. Translating gives CASSRGQGAYEQYF.

The CDR3: CASSLKGGLVGELFF. CDR3 coding DNA: TGTGCCAGCAGTCTAAAGGGGGGGCTGGTCGGGGAGCTGTTTTTT. This chain connects TRBV27 to TRBJ2-2, with D perhaps TRBD2 (7 bases). The CDR3 is 15 residues long. Germline V CDR1 and CDR2: MNHEY, SMNVEV (reference sequence). V was shortened by 5 bases and J by 7 bases, with 17 bases between the two germline ends.

The CDR3 is CASSRGTGLEAFF. The CDR3 DNA is TGTGCCAGCAGCCGCGGGACAGGGCTTGAAGCTTTCTTT. The V gene is TRBV7-9, the J gene TRBJ1-1, with 9 bases lining up with TRBD1. The CDR3 sequence is 13 residues long. Germline assignment: CDR1 SEHNR and CDR2 FQNEAQ (reference sequence). Trimming at V came to 5 bases and at J to 7 bases, leaving 5 bases not matched to a gene.

A few counts support this clone. This rearrangement joins TRBV6-5 to TRBJ1-2; 9 positions match TRBD1. Looked up from germline, CDR1 is MNHEY and CDR2 is SVGAGI. V shed 7 bases and J 3 bases; nucleotides not matched to a gene: 3. The CDR3 is 13 amino acids. The CDR3 DNA sequence: TGTGCCAGCACTAGGACAGGGGACTATGGCTACACCTTC. Its translation is CASTRTGDYGYTF.

This chain connects TRBV3-1 (or the pseudogene TRBV3-2) to TRBJ1-1; D may be TRBD1 (5 bases). V was cut by 0 bases and J by 8 bases, with 13 bases left in between. The CDR3 covers 14 residues. Looked up from germline, CDR1 is LGHDT and CDR2 is YNNKEL (reference sequence). The CDR3 DNA reads TGTGCCAGCAGCCAAGATTCTACAGGAACCGAAGCTTTCTTT. This gives the protein CASSQDSTGTEAFF.

This chain connects TRBV6-5 to TRBJ1-2; the D gene is possibly TRBD1 (6 bases). Germline CDR1 is MNHEY and CDR2 is SVGAGI. This CDR3 is 14 amino acids long. V lost 6 bases to trimming and J lost 5 bases, with 16 bases between them. For the CDR3, the DNA is TGTGCCAGCAGCCCGATGACAGGACAGTATGGCTACACCTTC. Translating it yields CASSPMTGQYGYTF.

Details on this clone: Other DNA sequences from this sample encode an identical CDR3 as well. V usage is TRBV6-5 and J usage is TRBJ1-2, with a weak D call TRBD1 (6 bases). CDR3 length: 11 residues. CDR1 and CDR2 from the germline V gene are MNHEY and SVGAGI. V lost 6 bases to trimming and J lost 8 bases, with 10 bases between them. CDR3 in DNA: TGTGCCAGCAGGCAGGGGTCGGGCTACACCTTC. It translates to CASRQGSGYTF.

The CDR3 DNA is TGTGCCAGCAGCCAAACCGGCGGGACCTACAATGAGCAGTTCTTC. This codes for CASSQTGGTYNEQFF. The gene calls are TRBV3-1 (or the pseudogene TRBV3-2) and TRBJ2-1; a possible D gene is TRBD2 (6 bases). Trimming cost V 2 bases and J 2 bases, with 10 bases left between them. The germline gives CDR1 LGHDT, CDR2 YNNKEL (reference sequence). The CDR3 has 15 residues.

The CDR3 sequence is CSVAGSGGTTYEQYF. CDR3 nucleotide sequence: TGCAGCGTTGCGGGTAGCGGGGGGACAACCTACGAGCAGTACTTC. The rearrangement links TRBV29-1 to TRBJ2-7; 10 positions agree with TRBD2. V lost 4 bases to trimming and J lost 2 bases; unmatched junction nucleotides: 8. Germline CDR1 and CDR2: SQVTM and ANQGSEA. The CDR3 extends over 15 amino acids.

The chain combines TRBV7-9 with TRBJ2-5; 11 bases are shared with TRBD1. The trim removed 4 bases at V and 3 bases at J, leaving 10 bases unmatched. The CDR3 spans 17 residues. CDR1 SEHNR and CDR2 FQNEAQ come from the germline V gene (reference sequence). The CDR3 region is CASSYIGEGQGEETQYF. CDR3 nucleotide sequence: TGTGCCAGCAGCTACATCGGGGAGGGACAGGGGGAAGAGACCCAGTACTTC.

The chain carries TRBV18 and TRBJ2-6; D remains ambiguous. Trimming took off 0 bases at V and 0 bases at J, with 6 bases between the two ends. Per the germline V gene, CDR1 is KGHSH and CDR2 is LQKENI. The CDR3 spans 16 residues. The CDR3 bases are TGTGCCAGCTCACCACCGGCGATCTCTGGGGCCAACGTCCTGACTTTC. Translating it yields CASSPPAISGANVLTF.

This chain connects TRBV19 to TRBJ1-6; D is unclear. The CDR3 runs 14 residues. Germline V gene sequence: CDR1 LNHDA, CDR2 SQIVND (reference sequence). V was trimmed by 6 bases and J by 7 bases, leaving 13 bases between them. The CDR3 spells CASSPARGNSPLHF. The CDR3 nucleotides are TGTGCCAGTAGCCCGGCGCGTGGGAATTCACCCCTCCACTTT.

As concerns this clone: Within the sample, other DNA sequences also encode this same CDR3. The J gene is TRBJ1-5, the V gene TRBV3-1 (or the pseudogene TRBV3-2); D unclear. There are 13 residues in the CDR3. With 3 bases removed from V and 2 bases from J, the gap between germline ends came to 5 bases. The germline V gene encodes CDR1 LGHDT and CDR2 YNNKEL (reference sequence). CDR3 protein: CASSQNGNQPQHF. DNA of the CDR3: TGTGCCAGCAGCCAGAACGGCAATCAGCCCCAGCATTTT.

V gene TRBV5-4 combines with J gene TRBJ2-1; TRBD1 matches 11 bases. V shed 5 bases and J 9 bases; nucleotides not matched to a gene: 10. CDR3 length equals 15 residues. Looked up from germline, CDR1 is SGHNT and CDR2 is YYREEE (reference sequence). The CDR3 protein is CASSFGQGAASEQFF. CDR3 coding DNA: TGTGCCAGCAGTTTCGGACAGGGGGCAGCAAGTGAGCAGTTCTTC.

The chain joins TRBV4-2 to TRBJ1-1; possible D gene TRBD1, 5 bases. Trimming shortened V by 3 bases and J by 4 bases, and 12 bases separated the two germline ends. The CDR3 length is 14 residues. CDR1 is LGHNA and CDR2 is YNFKEQ in the germline V gene. Here the CDR3 DNA reads TGTGCCAGCAGCCACCCTACTCAGGGCACTGAAGCTTTCTTT. Amino acid sequence: CASSHPTQGTEAFF.

For the CDR3, the DNA is TGTGCCAGCAGCCCCCGACAGAAAGATACGCAGTATTTT. Translating gives CASSPRQKDTQYF. The V and J genes are TRBV3-1 (or the pseudogene TRBV3-2) and TRBJ2-3; perhaps TRBD1 as D (5 bases). V was shortened by 4 bases and J by 5 bases, with 10 bases between the two germline ends. CDR1 LGHDT and CDR2 YNNKEL come from the germline V gene (reference sequence). This CDR3 is built from 13 residues.

The chain has TRBV6-5 and TRBJ1-1; D perhaps matches TRBD1 (5 bases). Germline V gene sequence: CDR1 MNHEY, CDR2 SVGAGI. The CDR3 sequence is 15 residues long. Between the trimmed V and J ends, which lost 0 bases and 3 bases, there was a span of 11 bases. This chain's CDR3 is CASSYSGRVDTEAFF. In DNA, the CDR3 is TGTGCCAGCAGTTACTCGGGCAGGGTGGACACTGAAGCTTTCTTT.

The chain has TRBV7-8 and TRBJ2-1; 12 bases are a match to TRBD2. Germline V gene lookup returns CDR1 SGHVS and CDR2 FQNEAQ. Unmatched junction bases numbered 0, after V lost 3 bases and J lost 0 bases. The CDR3 is 16 amino acids. In nucleotides, the CDR3 is TGTGCCAGCAGCTTGACTAGCGGGGGCTCCTACAATGAGCAGTTCTTC. Its protein product is CASSLTSGGSYNEQFF.

The V and J genes are TRBV5-8 and TRBJ2-1; TRBD2 aligns across 8 bases. The J segment lost 9 bases and the V segment lost 5 bases, leaving 7 bases of the junction unmatched. The CDR3 is made up of 13 amino acids. Germline V gene lookup returns CDR1 SGHTS and CDR2 YDEGEE. Here the CDR3 reads CASRRSGGGEQFF. Written as DNA, the CDR3 is TGTGCCAGCAGGCGGAGCGGGGGCGGTGAGCAGTTCTTC.

This chain links TRBV6-5 with TRBJ1-6, with D possibly being TRBD1 (5 bases). This CDR3 has 15 residues. Germline V gives CDR1 MNHEY, CDR2 SVGAGI. The germline V and J ends were trimmed by 2 bases and 7 bases, with 12 bases remaining between them. The CDR3 loop reads CASSYDTAGNSPLHF. The CDR3, as DNA: TGTGCCAGCAGTTACGACACCGCAGGGAATTCACCCCTCCACTTT.

This chain links TRBV11-2 with TRBJ2-1; possibly TRBD1 or TRBD2 for D (5 bases each). In germline, CDR1 is SGHAT, CDR2 FQNNGV. Trimming left V 1 base short and J 4 bases short, with 14 bases between. The CDR3 is made up of 16 amino acids. This chain's CDR3 is CASSLVVGVPYNEQFF. The CDR3 nucleotides read TGTGCCAGCAGCTTAGTCGTGGGGGTGCCTTACAATGAGCAGTTCTTC. Together with reference TRBV11-2 and TRBJ2-1, the CDR3 gives the full variable domain: EAGVAQSPRYKIIEKRQSVAFWCNPISGHATLYWYQQILGQGPKLLIQFQNNGVVDDSQLPKDRFSAERLKGVDSTLKIQPAKLEDSAVYLCASSLVVGVPYNEQFFGPGTRLTVL.